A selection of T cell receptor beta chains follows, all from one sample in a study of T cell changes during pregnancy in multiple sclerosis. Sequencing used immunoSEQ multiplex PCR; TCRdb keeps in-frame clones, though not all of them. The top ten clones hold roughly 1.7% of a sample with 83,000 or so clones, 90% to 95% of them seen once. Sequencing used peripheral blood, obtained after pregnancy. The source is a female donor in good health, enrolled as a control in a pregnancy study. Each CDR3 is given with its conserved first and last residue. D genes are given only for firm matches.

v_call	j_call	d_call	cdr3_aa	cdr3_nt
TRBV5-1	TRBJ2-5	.	CASSLSPGSETQYF	TGCGCCAGCAGCTTGAGTCCAGGATCAGAGACCCAGTACTTC
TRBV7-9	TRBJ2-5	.	CASSLEGRGETQYF	TGTGCCAGCAGCTTAGAAGGCAGGGGAGAGACCCAGTACTTC
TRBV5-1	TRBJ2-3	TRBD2	CASSSAGGITDTQYF	TGCGCCAGCAGCTCGGCCGGGGGGATCACAGATACGCAGTATTTT
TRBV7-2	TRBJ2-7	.	CASSSSGADEQYF	TGTGCCAGCAGCTCATCAGGGGCTGACGAGCAGTACTTC
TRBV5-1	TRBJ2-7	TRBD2	CASSKTSGSFYEQYF	TGCGCCAGCAGCAAAACTAGCGGGAGTTTCTACGAGCAGTACTTC
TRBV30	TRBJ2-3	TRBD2	CAWSVGGADTQYF	TGTGCCTGGAGTGTGGGGGGGGCAGATACGCAGTATTTT
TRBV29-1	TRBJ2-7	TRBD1	CSVTGQGARAEQYF	TGCAGCGTGACGGGACAGGGGGCGCGTGCCGAGCAGTACTTC
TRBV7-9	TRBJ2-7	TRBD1	CASRSGPGTGDYEQYF	TGTGCCAGCAGGTCCGGGCCCGGGACAGGGGACTACGAGCAGTACTTC
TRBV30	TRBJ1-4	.	CAWSVPGEKLFF	TGTGCCTGGAGTGTTCCGGGTGAAAAACTGTTTTTT
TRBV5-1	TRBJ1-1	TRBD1	CASSLATGGNTEAFF	TGCGCCAGCAGCTTGGCCACAGGGGGAAACACTGAAGCTTTCTTT
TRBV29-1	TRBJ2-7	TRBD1	CSVITGGREQYF	TGCAGCGTTATTACAGGGGGCCGCGAGCAGTACTTC
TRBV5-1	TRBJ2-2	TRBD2	CASSLGASGSGRGELFF	TGCGCCAGCAGCTTGGGTGCTAGCGGGAGCGGGCGCGGGGAGCTGTTTTTT
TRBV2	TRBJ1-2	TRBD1	CASSGLGQVNYTF	TGTGCCAGCAGTGGACTTGGACAGGTAAACTACACCTTC
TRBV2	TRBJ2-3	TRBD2	CASSGGSGGDTQYF	TGTGCCAGCAGTGGCGGGAGCGGGGGAGATACGCAGTATTTT
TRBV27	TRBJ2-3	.	CASSLFPSTDTQYF	TGTGCCAGCAGTTTATTCCCTAGCACAGATACGCAGTATTTT